This paragraph covers one T cell receptor (beta chain) sequence. This sample was included in a study of control samples from healthy donors and cancer patients. The ends lost 0 bases at V and 10 bases at J; junction bases unmatched: 8. The CDR3 has 14 amino acids. Germline lookup yields CDR1 SGHTA and CDR2 FQGNSA. The protocol was immunoSEQ multiplex PCR, while the TCRdb copy is restricted to in-frame clones and leaves out a portion. The repertoire holds approximately 160,000 clones, with approximately 94% as singletons. The clonotype was recovered from a woman aged 18-29 years in good health. Sequenced: blood. The genes are TRBV7-2 and TRBJ1-1, with TRBD1 matching over 7 bases. The CDR3 protein is CASSLAPGQYGAFF. The CDR3 nucleotides are TGTGCCAGCAGCTTAGCGCCGGGACAGTACGGAGCTTTCTTT.